Presented here are 30 T cell receptor beta chains from one specimen sequenced in a study of cytomegalovirus exposure and HLA in healthy donors. Primers: 60 Vbeta forward and 13 Jbeta reverse. Profiled with immunoSEQ multiplex PCR; TCRdb holds only in-frame clones, not every one. The sample's table shows 30,000 to 40,000 clones. Material: PBMCs. All receptors come from a woman in her forties in good health and CMV-seropositive.

The chain uses TRBV7-2 and TRBJ1-3; 7 bases are shared with TRBD1. This CDR3 is 17 amino acids long. The junction had 11 bases not matched to a gene; V was cut back by 6 bases and J by 0 bases. CDR1 is SGHTA, CDR2 FQGNSA, per germline. The CDR3 region is CASSRRDRGFSGNTIYF. The CDR3 nucleotides are TGTGCCAGCAGTCGAAGGGACAGAGGCTTCTCTGGAAACACCATATATTTT.

The J gene is TRBJ1-4, the V gene TRBV5-1; TRBD1 is a possible D gene (5 bases). Per the germline V gene, CDR1 is SGHRS and CDR2 is YFSETQ. The CDR3 extends over 15 amino acids. V lost 0 bases to trimming and J lost 7 bases, with 13 bases between them. CDR3 in amino acids: CASSLVQGFGEKLFF. CDR3 sequence (DNA): TGCGCCAGCAGCTTGGTTCAGGGATTCGGTGAAAAACTGTTTTTT.

The rearrangement links TRBV2 to TRBJ1-5; D unclear. Germline-derived CDR1 and CDR2 are SNHLY and FYNNEI. The CDR3 runs to 14 residues. Trimming cost V 6 bases and J 2 bases, with 11 bases left between them. DNA of the CDR3: TGTGCCAGCAGCGAAATTCAGGGCAATCAGCCCCAGCATTTT. Residues: CASSEIQGNQPQHF.

The rearrangement uses TRBV28 and TRBJ1-1; no firm D call. The V end was cut by 0 bases, the J end by 0 bases, with 14 bases between. The CDR3 totals 17 residues. Germline V lookup: CDR1 MDHEN, CDR2 SYDVKM. The chain's CDR3 is CASSLWGSGPMNTEAFF. The CDR3 DNA follows: TGTGCCAGCAGTTTATGGGGGAGCGGACCTATGAACACTGAAGCTTTCTTT.

CDR3 sequence (DNA): TGTGCCAGCAGTTTATGCCCGGGACTAGCGGGATGCGAGCAGTACTTC. It encodes CASSLCPGLAGCEQYF. The genes are TRBV27 and TRBJ2-7; 13 bases line up with TRBD2. This CDR3 is 16 amino acids long. Trimming took 1 base from V and 6 from J; bases not matched to a gene: 6. Germline CDR1 reads MNHEY; CDR2 reads SMNVEV (reference sequence).

V is TRBV11-2 and J is TRBJ2-5, with D perhaps matching TRBD2 (5 bases). The V gene lost 1 base and the J gene lost 9 bases, with 18 bases spanning the gap. The germline V gene has CDR1 SGHAT and CDR2 FQNNGV. This CDR3 has 15 amino acids. CDR3 nucleotide sequence: TGTGCCAGCAGCTTAGCCGGACTCCCCCTTGGGGCCCAGTACTTC. This codes for CASSLAGLPLGAQYF.

This sequence joins TRBV5-1 and TRBJ2-7; 7 nucleotides align to TRBD1. CDR1 and CDR2 (germline): SGHRS, YFSETQ. The CDR3 extends over 14 amino acids. V lost 4 bases, J lost 5 bases, and 9 bases stayed unmatched. This CDR3 reads CASSQYGTVNEQYF. The CDR3 DNA sequence: TGCGCCAGCAGCCAATACGGGACAGTCAACGAGCAGTACTTC.

V usage is TRBV4-3 and J usage is TRBJ2-7; TRBD2 matches 10 bases. Germline CDR1 LGHNA, CDR2 YSLEER. J gave up 2 bases and V 0 bases, and 1 base lay outside the gene matches. The CDR3 has 15 residues. This CDR3 reads CASSQEGTSAYEQYF. CDR3 bases: TGCGCCAGCAGCCAAGAAGGGACTAGCGCCTACGAGCAGTACTTC.

Here the CDR3 DNA reads TGCGCCAGCAGCCCTGGACAGGGGGCAGGTAGCACTGAAGCTTTCTTT. Its translation: CASSPGQGAGSTEAFF. V usage is TRBV4-3 and J usage is TRBJ1-1; 11 nucleotides agree with TRBD1. The V and J ends lost 4 bases and 4 bases, in that order; junction bases with no gene match: 8. Germline CDR1 and CDR2: LGHNA and YSLEER. CDR3 size: 16 residues.

The rearrangement links TRBV28 to TRBJ2-7, with D possibly TRBD2 on 7 matching bases. The CDR3 is 14 residues long. Germline V CDR1 and CDR2: MDHEN, SYDVKM. Deletions cut 4 bases from V and 4 bases from J, with 14 bases between. In DNA form, the CDR3 reads TGTGCCAGCAGTTGGGTAGGGGGGGTATACGAGCAGTACTTC. Translation: CASSWVGGVYEQYF.

The chain couples TRBV18 to TRBJ2-7; 9 bases agree with TRBD1. Germline CDR1 is KGHSH and CDR2 is LQKENI. This CDR3 region has 13 residues. Unmatched junction bases numbered 3, after V lost 2 bases and J lost 7 bases. The DNA for the CDR3 is TGTGCCAGCTCACCAGAGACAGGGGGAGAGCAGTACTTC. Translated: CASSPETGGEQYF.

The DNA of the CDR3 is TGTGCCAGCATGATAGTCGGGGAGCTGTTTTTT. It encodes CASMIVGELFF. V gene TRBV2 combines with J gene TRBJ2-2; D gene uncertain. CDR1 and CDR2 from the germline V gene are SNHLY and FYNNEI. The CDR3 extends over 11 amino acids. V lost 7 bases and J 7 bases, leaving 7 bases between the germline ends.

V gene TRBV5-4 combines with J gene TRBJ2-5, with 10 bases lining up with TRBD2. This CDR3 comprises 15 residues. Germline CDR1 is SGHNT and CDR2 is YYREEE (reference sequence). The trim removed 1 base at V and 3 bases at J, leaving 3 bases unmatched. The CDR3 loop reads CASSLTSGIEETQYF. As DNA, the CDR3 is TGTGCCAGCAGCTTGACTAGCGGGATTGAAGAGACCCAGTACTTC. Complete variable domain (other parts from reference TRBV5-4 and TRBJ2-5): ETGVTQSPTHLIKTRGQQVTLRCSSQSGHNTVSWYQQALGQGPQFIFQYYREEENGRGNFPPRFSGLQFPNYSSELNVNALELDDSALYLCASSLTSGIEETQYFGPGTRLLVL.

The chain couples TRBV4-2 to TRBJ1-1; tentatively, D is TRBD1 (5 bases). Germline V CDR1 and CDR2: LGHNA, YNFKEQ. V was shortened by 1 base and J by 11 bases, with 14 bases between the two germline ends. This CDR3 has 13 amino acids. CDR3 in amino acids: CASSQVGAGSAFF. The CDR3 nucleotides read TGTGCCAGCAGCCAAGTCGGAGCAGGGTCGGCTTTCTTT.

This rearrangement joins TRBV29-1 to TRBJ2-1, with 7 bases fitting TRBD2. Looked up from germline, CDR1 is SQVTM and CDR2 is ANQGSEA. V was pared by 7 bases and J by 5 bases, with 5 bases of the junction left unmatched. The CDR3 runs 12 residues. The CDR3 here is CSGGGEDNEQFF. The CDR3, as DNA: TGCAGCGGGGGAGGGGAGGACAATGAGCAGTTCTTC.

The V call is TRBV4-1, the J call TRBJ2-3; possible D gene TRBD2, 6 bases. Germline lookup yields CDR1 MGHRA and CDR2 YSYEKL. This CDR3 spans 16 amino acids. V was cut by 3 bases and J by 0 bases, with 13 bases left in between. This chain's CDR3 is CASSQSSGSSTDTQYF. The CDR3 nucleotides are TGCGCCAGCAGCCAGAGCAGCGGGTCTAGCACAGATACGCAGTATTTT.

This chain connects TRBV4-2 to TRBJ1-4, with D uncertain. The CDR3 is made up of 13 amino acids. V lost 4 bases and J lost 6, with 9 bases in between. Germline V lookup: CDR1 LGHNA, CDR2 YNFKEQ. CDR3 coding DNA: TGTGCCAGCAGCCCCAACGAGGATGAAAAACTGTTTTTT. Protein: CASSPNEDEKLFF.

The chain combines TRBV30 with TRBJ1-2, with D perhaps TRBD1 (5 bases). CDR1 and CDR2 (germline): GTSNPN, SVGIG (reference sequence). Between the trimmed V and J ends, which lost 3 bases and 7 bases, there was a span of 15 bases. CDR3 length equals 13 residues. DNA for the CDR3: TGTGCCTGGAGGCACCCAGGGTTAGCTGGCTACACCTTC. Encoded protein: CAWRHPGLAGYTF. The variable domain in full, completed from reference TRBV30 and TRBJ1-2, reads SQTIHQWPATLVQPVGSPLSLECTVEGTSNPNLYWYRQAAGRGLQLLFYSVGIGQISSEVPQNLSASRPQDRQFILSSKKLLLSDSGFYLCAWRHPGLAGYTFGSGTRLTVV.

DNA of the CDR3: TGCGCCAGCAGCCAAGATCCAGGGAGGCACGAGCAGTACTTC. Protein sequence: CASSQDPGRHEQYF. This chain uses TRBV4-3 with TRBJ2-7; TRBD2 might be the D (6 bases). Between the trimmed V and J ends, which lost 0 bases and 5 bases, there was a span of 11 bases. CDR1 is LGHNA, CDR2 YSLEER, per germline. The CDR3 sequence is 14 residues long.

V gene TRBV18 combines with J gene TRBJ1-5; 8 positions agree with TRBD1. This CDR3 has 14 residues. With V trimmed by 6 bases and J by 5 bases, 6 bases remained unmatched. From germline, CDR1 is KGHSH and CDR2 LQKENI. The CDR3 spells CASSSDREDQPQHF. The CDR3 DNA is TGTGCCAGCTCCTCGGACAGGGAAGATCAGCCCCAGCATTTT.

The chain is built from TRBV30 and TRBJ2-7; D possibly corresponds to TRBD2 (7 bases). Germline V gives CDR1 GTSNPN, CDR2 SVGIG (reference sequence). The CDR3 has 13 amino acids. Deletions cut 4 bases from V and 7 bases from J, with 17 bases between. CDR3 bases: TGTGCCTGGACATGGGGGGGGGCGAGTGAGCAGTACTTC. Protein sequence: CAWTWGGASEQYF.

The rearrangement joins TRBV9 to TRBJ1-1; 9 positions agree with TRBD1. The CDR3 spans 15 residues. Trimming cost V 5 bases and J 0 bases; bases outside gene matches: 5. In germline, CDR1 is SGDLS, CDR2 YYNGEE. Here the CDR3 reads CASRAGTGLNTEAFF. CDR3 nucleotide sequence: TGTGCCAGCAGAGCCGGGACAGGGCTGAACACTGAAGCTTTCTTT.

The V gene is TRBV5-4, the J gene TRBJ2-7; TRBD1 is a possible D gene (6 bases). The ends were cut back, 0 bases at V and 3 bases at J, with 13 bases in the middle. Germline V gene lookup returns CDR1 SGHNT and CDR2 YYREEE (reference sequence). The CDR3 is made up of 15 amino acids. This CDR3 reads CASSLATGKGYEQYF. CDR3 nucleotide sequence: TGTGCCAGCAGCTTGGCCACAGGGAAGGGCTACGAGCAGTACTTC. Combining the CDR3 with reference TRBV5-4 and TRBJ2-7 gives the whole variable domain ETGVTQSPTHLIKTRGQQVTLRCSSQSGHNTVSWYQQALGQGPQFIFQYYREEENGRGNFPPRFSGLQFPNYSSELNVNALELDDSALYLCASSLATGKGYEQYFGPGTRLTVT.

The genes are TRBV11-2 and TRBJ2-7; possibly TRBD1 for D (5 bases). Germline CDR1 SGHAT, CDR2 FQNNGV. V lost 6 bases and J lost 5, with 5 bases in between. CDR3 size: 10 residues. The CDR3 here is CASRGDEQYF. In nucleotides, the CDR3 is TGTGCCAGCAGAGGGGACGAGCAGTACTTC.

This rearrangement joins TRBV7-9 to TRBJ2-7; D is undetermined. The V end was cut by 9 bases, the J end by 2 bases, with 11 bases between. This CDR3 comprises 12 residues. Germline-derived CDR1 and CDR2 are SEHNR and FQNEAQ (reference sequence). In nucleotides, the CDR3 is TGTGCCAGTCGAGCCTTGGCCTACGAGCAGTACTTC. This encodes CASRALAYEQYF.

This chain joins TRBV7-9 and TRBJ2-7; TRBD1 is a possible D gene (6 bases). This CDR3 spans 15 amino acids. V lost 4 bases, J lost 2 bases, and 15 bases lay in between. Per germline, CDR1 SEHNR and CDR2 FQNEAQ (reference sequence). This chain's CDR3 is CASSSITGFPYEQYF. The CDR3 DNA is TGTGCCAGCAGCTCCATAACAGGGTTCCCCTACGAGCAGTACTTC.

The chain uses TRBV11-3 and TRBJ2-1; 10 bases fit TRBD2. The V gene's germline CDR1 is SGHNT and CDR2 YENEEA. The CDR3 covers 15 residues. The trim removed 5 bases at V and 3 bases at J, leaving 4 bases unmatched. CDR3: CASSAGLANYNEQFF. DNA for the CDR3: TGTGCCAGCAGCGCGGGACTAGCGAACTACAATGAGCAGTTCTTC.

This chain uses TRBV5-1 with TRBJ2-7; D may be TRBD1 (6 bases). V was trimmed by 5 bases and J by 5 bases, leaving 11 bases between them. In germline, CDR1 is SGHRS, CDR2 YFSETQ. This CDR3 has 12 amino acids. The CDR3, as DNA: TGCGCCAGCAGATATTACAGGGACGAGCAGTACTTC. The encoded protein is CASRYYRDEQYF.

The genes are TRBV30 and TRBJ1-2; TRBD1 aligns across 9 bases. There are 12 residues in the CDR3. The V and J ends lost 8 bases and 6 bases, in that order; junction bases with no gene match: 7. CDR1 and CDR2 from the germline V gene are GTSNPN and SVGIG (reference sequence). The CDR3 here is CAVTTGGDGYTF. CDR3 coding DNA: TGTGCCGTTACGACAGGGGGGGATGGCTACACCTTC.

The rearrangement joins TRBV6-6 to TRBJ2-1; 13 bases line up with TRBD2. Germline V gives CDR1 MNHNY, CDR2 SVGAGI (reference sequence). The CDR3 extends over 15 amino acids. V dropped 8 bases and J dropped 7; count of bases not matched to a gene: 8. The DNA for the CDR3 is TGTGCCAGCCGAAGACTAGCGGGAGGTATTAATGAGCAGTTCTTC. Amino acids: CASRRLAGGINEQFF.